The entry below describes one T cell receptor (beta chain). Its antigen is unidentified. V trimming: 5 bases; J trimming: 5 bases; junction bases outside the gene matches: 14. Per germline, CDR1 MDHEN and CDR2 SYDVKM. The CDR3 length is 17 residues. Using immunoSEQ multiplex PCR, the repertoire was profiled, and TCRdb retains in-frame clones only, with some absent. The data hold over 120,000 clones, with about 92% observed a single time. This sample was taken from a study of T cell responses to AZD1222 COVID-19 vaccine. The overall study: Timing groups of about 4 and about 12 weeks for second doses were pooled.

Study-wide results and caveats: Vaccine-related CD4 TCRs covered spike, predominating at 160-218 and 743-854. Close to half of spike-specific TCRs reportedly recognize unmutated variant regions. Breadth and depth of Spike-specific TCRs rose after two AZD1222 doses.

This clonotype originated in an adult in good health. Specimen: peripheral blood, collected on day 0 of AZD1222 vaccination. J is TRBJ2-5 and V is TRBV28; 10 positions agree with TRBD2. CDR3 protein: CASSEVSGGAAFETQYF. For the CDR3, the DNA is TGTGCCAGCAGTGAAGTAAGCGGGGGGGCCGCCTTTGAGACCCAGTACTTC. The full variable domain, completed using reference TRBV28 and TRBJ2-5, is DVKVTQSSRYLVKRTGEKVFLECVQDMDHENMFWYRQDPGLGLRLIYFSYDVKMKEKGDIPEGYSVSREKKERFSLILESASTNQTSMYLCASSEVSGGAAFETQYFGPGTRLLVL.